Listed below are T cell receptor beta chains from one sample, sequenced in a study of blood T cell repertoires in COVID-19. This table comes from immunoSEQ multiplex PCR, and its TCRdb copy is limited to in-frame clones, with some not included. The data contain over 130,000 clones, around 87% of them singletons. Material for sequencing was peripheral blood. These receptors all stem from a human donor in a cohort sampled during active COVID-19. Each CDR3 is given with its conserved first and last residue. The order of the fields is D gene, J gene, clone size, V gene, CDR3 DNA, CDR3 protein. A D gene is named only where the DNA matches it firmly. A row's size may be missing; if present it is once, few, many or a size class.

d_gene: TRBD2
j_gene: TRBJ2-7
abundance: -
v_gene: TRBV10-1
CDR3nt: TGCGCCAGCAGTGAAAGAGCGGGGGAGCAGTACTTC
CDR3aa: CASSERAGEQYF

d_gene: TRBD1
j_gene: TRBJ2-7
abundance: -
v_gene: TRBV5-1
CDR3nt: TGCGCCAGCCGGGACAGGGCGATTTTGTCCTACGAGCAGTACTTC
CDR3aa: CASRDRAILSYEQYF

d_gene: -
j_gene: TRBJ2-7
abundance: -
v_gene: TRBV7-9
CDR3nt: TGTGCCAGCAGCGGGCGCTCCGAGCAGTACTTC
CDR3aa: CASSGRSEQYF

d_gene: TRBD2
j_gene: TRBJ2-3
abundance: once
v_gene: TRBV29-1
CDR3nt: TGCAGCGTTGAGGGGGCCCGGACTAGCGGGGTCACAGATACGCAGTATTTT
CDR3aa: CSVEGARTSGVTDTQYF

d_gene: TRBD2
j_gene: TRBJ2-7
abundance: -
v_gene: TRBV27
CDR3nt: TGTGCCAGCAGTGGCGGGGAGGGAGGGCCAAACGAGCAGTACTTC
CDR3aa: CASSGGEGGPNEQYF

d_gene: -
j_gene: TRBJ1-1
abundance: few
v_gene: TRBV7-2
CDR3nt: TGTGCCAGCAGCTTGGGCAGGAACACTGAAGCTTTCTTT
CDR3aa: CASSLGRNTEAFF

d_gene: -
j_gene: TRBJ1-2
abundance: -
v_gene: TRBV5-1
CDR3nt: TGCGCCAGCAGTAAAGGTATCGAGGATCACTATGGCTACACCTTC
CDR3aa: CASSKGIEDHYGYTF

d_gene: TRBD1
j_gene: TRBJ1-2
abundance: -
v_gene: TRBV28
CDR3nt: TGTGCCAGCAGTTTATCACCCGGGACAGGGGGCATCAACTATGGCTACACCTTC
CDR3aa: CASSLSPGTGGINYGYTF

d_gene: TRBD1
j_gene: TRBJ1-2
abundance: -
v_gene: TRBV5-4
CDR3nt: TGTGCCAGCAGTCAAGGGGGGACAGGAATACTCTACACCTTC
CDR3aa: CASSQGGTGILYTF

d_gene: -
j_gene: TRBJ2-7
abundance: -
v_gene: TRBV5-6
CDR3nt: TGTGCCAGCAGCTTGGTGGGGGCGGGCGAGCAGTACTTC
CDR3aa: CASSLVGAGEQYF

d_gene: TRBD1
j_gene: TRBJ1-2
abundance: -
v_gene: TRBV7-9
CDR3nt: TGTGCCAGCAGCGGAGGCAGGGGGCGCCGCTATGGCTACACCTTC
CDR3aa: CASSGGRGRRYGYTF

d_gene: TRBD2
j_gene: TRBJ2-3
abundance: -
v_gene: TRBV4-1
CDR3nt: TGCGCCAGCAGCCAAGTAGGAATGCGCGGGAGGGACCCAGATACGCAGTATTTT
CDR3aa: CASSQVGMRGRDPDTQYF

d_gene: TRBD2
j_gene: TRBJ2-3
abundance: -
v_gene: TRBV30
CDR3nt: TGTGCCTGGAGTGTACGGCAGGGAGGGGGCACAGATACGCAGTATTTT
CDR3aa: CAWSVRQGGGTDTQYF

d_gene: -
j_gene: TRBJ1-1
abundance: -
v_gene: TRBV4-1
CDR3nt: TGCGCCAGCAGCCAAGTGAGGAGGACCCTGAAGGGTAGATACACTGAAGCTTTCTTT
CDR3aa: CASSQVRRTLKGRYTEAFF

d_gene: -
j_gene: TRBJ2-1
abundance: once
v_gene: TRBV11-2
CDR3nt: TGTGCCAGCAGCTTATACTGGGCGGGGTACAATGAGCAGTTCTTC
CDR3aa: CASSLYWAGYNEQFF

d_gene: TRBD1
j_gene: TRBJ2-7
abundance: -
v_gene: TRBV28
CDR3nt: TGTGCCAGCAGCACAAGGGACAGGGGGCGTTACGAGCAGTACTTC
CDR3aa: CASSTRDRGRYEQYF

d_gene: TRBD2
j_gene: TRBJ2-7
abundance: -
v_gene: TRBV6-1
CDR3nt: TGTGCCAGCAGTGAATTGATGAGCGGGGCAACCTACGAGCAGTACTTC
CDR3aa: CASSELMSGATYEQYF

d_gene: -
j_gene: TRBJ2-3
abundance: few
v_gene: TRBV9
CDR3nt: TGTGCCAGCAGCCCGAGCACAGATACGCAGTATTTT
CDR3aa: CASSPSTDTQYF

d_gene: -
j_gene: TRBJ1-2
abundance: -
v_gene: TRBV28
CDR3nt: TGTGCCAGCAGTGTTTATACAGGTAGTGGGGCCTATGGCTACACCTTC
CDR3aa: CASSVYTGSGAYGYTF

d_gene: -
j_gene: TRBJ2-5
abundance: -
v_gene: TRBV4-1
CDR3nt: TGCGCCAGCAGCCAAGATAGCCGAGGGGAGACCCAGTACTTC
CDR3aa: CASSQDSRGETQYF

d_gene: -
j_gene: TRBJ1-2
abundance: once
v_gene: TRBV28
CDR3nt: TGTGCCAGCAGTTTACCCCTTACAGGGTACTATGGCTACACCTTC
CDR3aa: CASSLPLTGYYGYTF

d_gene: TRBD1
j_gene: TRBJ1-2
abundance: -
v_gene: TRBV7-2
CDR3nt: TGTGCCAGCAGCTTCCCTCCGGGACAGGGCTACTATGGCTACACCTTC
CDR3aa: CASSFPPGQGYYGYTF

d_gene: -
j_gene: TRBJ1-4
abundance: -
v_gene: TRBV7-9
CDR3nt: TGTGCCAGCTCTTACGGGGTGTTAGGGGAAAAACTGTTTTTT
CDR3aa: CASSYGVLGEKLFF

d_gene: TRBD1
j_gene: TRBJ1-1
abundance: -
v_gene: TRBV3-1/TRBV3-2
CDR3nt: TGTGCCAGCAGCCCCGGGACAGGGATACTCACTGAAGCTTTCTTT
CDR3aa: CASSPGTGILTEAFF

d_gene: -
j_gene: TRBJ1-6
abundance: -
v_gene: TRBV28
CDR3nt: TGTGCCAGCGTAACACGGGGGAACGGGATCAATTCACCCCTCCACTTT
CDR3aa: CASVTRGNGINSPLHF

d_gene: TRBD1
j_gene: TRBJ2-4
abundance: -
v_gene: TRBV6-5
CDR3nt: TGTGCCAGCAGTCGGGACAGGCTCGACATTCAGTACTTC
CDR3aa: CASSRDRLDIQYF

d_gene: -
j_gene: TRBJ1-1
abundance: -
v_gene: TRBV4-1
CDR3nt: TGCGCCAGCAGCCAAGCAGGGAGGGCTGAAGCTTTCTTT
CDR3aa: CASSQAGRAEAFF

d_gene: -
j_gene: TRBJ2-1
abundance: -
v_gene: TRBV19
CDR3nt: TGTGCCAGTAAGGTCCGGGATGAGCAGTTCTTC
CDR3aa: CASKVRDEQFF

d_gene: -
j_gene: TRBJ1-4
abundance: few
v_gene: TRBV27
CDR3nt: TGTGCCAGCAGCCCCAGGGTTGATAATGAAAAACTGTTTTTT
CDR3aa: CASSPRVDNEKLFF